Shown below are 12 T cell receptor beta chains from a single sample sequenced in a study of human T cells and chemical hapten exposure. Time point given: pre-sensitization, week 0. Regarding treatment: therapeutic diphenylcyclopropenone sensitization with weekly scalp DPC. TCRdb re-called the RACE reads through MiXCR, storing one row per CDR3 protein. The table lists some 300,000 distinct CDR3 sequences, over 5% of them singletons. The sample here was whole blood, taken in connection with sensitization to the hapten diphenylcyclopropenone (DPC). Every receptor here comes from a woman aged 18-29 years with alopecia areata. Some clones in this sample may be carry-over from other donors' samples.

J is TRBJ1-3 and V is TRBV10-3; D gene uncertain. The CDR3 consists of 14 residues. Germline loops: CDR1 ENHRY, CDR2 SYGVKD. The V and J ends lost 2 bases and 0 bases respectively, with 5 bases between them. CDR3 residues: CAISEISSGNTIYF. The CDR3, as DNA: TGTGCCATCAGTGAGATTTCCTCTGGAAACACCATATATTTT.

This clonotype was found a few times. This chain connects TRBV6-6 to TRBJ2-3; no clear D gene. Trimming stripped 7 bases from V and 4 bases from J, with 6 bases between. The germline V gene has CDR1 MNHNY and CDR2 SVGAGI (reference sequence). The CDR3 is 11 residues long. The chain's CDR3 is CASTAADTQYF. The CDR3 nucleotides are TGTGCCAGCACCGCGGCAGATACGCAGTATTTT.

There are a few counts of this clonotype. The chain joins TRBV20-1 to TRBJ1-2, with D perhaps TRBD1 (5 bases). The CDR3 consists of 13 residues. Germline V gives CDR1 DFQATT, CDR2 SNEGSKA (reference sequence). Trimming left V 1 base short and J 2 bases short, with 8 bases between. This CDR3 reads CSARGSGNYGYTF. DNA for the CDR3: TGCAGTGCTAGAGGATCAGGGAACTATGGCTACACCTTC.

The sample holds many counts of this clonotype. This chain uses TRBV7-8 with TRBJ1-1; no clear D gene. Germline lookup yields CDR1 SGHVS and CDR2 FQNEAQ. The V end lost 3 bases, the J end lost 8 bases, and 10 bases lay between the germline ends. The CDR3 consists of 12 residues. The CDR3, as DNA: TGTGCCAGCAGCTTGGACGCTCGAGAAGCTTTCTTT. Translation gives CASSLDAREAFF.

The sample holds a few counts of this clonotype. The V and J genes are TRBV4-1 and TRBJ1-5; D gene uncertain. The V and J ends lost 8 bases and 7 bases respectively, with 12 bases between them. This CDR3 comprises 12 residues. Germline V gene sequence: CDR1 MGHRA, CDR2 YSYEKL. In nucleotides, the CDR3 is TGCGCCAGCTCGGAGTTAGGGCAGCCCCAGCATTTT. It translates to CASSELGQPQHF.

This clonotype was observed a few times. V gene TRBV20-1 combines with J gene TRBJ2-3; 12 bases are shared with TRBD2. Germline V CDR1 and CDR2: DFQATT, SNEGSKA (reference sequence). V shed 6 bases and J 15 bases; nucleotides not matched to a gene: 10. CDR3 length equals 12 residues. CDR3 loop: CSAPGASGGDYF. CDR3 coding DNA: TGCAGTGCCCCCGGAGCTAGCGGGGGGGACTATTTT.

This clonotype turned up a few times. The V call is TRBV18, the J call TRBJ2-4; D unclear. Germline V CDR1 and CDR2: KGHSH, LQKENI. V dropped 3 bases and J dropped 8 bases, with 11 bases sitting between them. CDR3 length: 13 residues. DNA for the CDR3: TGTGCCAGCTCACCGGGCAAGTCGGACATTCAGTACTTC. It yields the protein CASSPGKSDIQYF.

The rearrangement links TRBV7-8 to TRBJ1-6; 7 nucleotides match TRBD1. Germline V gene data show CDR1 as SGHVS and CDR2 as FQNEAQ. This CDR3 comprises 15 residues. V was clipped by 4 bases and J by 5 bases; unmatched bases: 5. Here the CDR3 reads CASSSRDSDNSPLHF. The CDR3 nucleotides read TGTGCCAGCAGCTCCCGGGACAGTGATAATTCACCCCTCCACTTT.

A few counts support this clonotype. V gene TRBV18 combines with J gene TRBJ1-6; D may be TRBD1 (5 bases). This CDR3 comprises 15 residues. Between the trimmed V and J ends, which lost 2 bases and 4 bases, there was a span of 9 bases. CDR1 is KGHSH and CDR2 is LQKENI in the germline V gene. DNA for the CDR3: TGTGCCAGCTCACCAGGGGACGTTTATAATTCACCCCTCCACTTT. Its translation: CASSPGDVYNSPLHF.

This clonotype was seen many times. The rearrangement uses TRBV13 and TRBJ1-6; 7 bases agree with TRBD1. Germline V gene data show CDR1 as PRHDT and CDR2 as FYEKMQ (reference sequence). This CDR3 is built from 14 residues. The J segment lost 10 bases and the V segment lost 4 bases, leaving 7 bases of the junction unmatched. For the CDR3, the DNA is TGTGCCAGCAGCTACACAGGGGAGCGGTCACCCCTCCACTTT. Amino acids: CASSYTGERSPLHF.

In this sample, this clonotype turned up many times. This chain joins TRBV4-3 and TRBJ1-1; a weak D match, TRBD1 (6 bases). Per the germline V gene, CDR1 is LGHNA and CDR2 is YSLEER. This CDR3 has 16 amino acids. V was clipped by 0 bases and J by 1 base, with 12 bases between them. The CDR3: CASSQDNGTQNTEAFF. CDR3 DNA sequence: TGCGCCAGCAGCCAAGATAACGGGACACAGAACACTGAAGCTTTCTTT.

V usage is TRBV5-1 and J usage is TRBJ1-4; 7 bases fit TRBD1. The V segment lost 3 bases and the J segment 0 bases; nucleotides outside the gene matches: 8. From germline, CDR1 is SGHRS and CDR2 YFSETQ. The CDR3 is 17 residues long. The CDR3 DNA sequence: TGCGCCAGCAGCTGGAACACCGGGACAGCAACTAATGAAAAACTGTTTTTT. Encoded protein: CASSWNTGTATNEKLFF. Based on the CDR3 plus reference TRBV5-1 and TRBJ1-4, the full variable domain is KAGVTQTPRYLIKTRGQQVTLSCSPISGHRSVSWYQQTPGQGLQFLFEYFSETQRNKGNFPGRFSGRQFSNSRSEMNVSTLELGDSALYLCASSWNTGTATNEKLFFGSGTQLSVL.